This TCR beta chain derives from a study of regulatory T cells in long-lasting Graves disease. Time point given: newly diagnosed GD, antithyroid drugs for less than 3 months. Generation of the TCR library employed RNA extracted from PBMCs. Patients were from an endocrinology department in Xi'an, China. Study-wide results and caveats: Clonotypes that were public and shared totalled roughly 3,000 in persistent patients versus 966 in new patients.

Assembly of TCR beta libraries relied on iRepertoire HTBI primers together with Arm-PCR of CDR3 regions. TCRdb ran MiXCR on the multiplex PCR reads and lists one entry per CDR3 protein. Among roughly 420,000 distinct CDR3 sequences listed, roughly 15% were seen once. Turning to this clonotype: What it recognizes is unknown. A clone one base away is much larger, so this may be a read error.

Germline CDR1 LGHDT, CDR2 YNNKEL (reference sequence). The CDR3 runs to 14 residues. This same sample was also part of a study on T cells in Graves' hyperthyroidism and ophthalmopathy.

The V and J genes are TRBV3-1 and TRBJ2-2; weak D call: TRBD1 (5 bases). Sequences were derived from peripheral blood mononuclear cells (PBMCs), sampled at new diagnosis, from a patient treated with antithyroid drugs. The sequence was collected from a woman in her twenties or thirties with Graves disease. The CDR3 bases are TGTGCCAACAGCCCGTACAGGTTTCCCGGGGAGCTGTTTTTT. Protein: CANSPYRFPGELFF.